The T cell receptor beta chain described here comes from a study of blood T cells in healthy people across ages. The authors ran a second PCR of about 6 to 11 cycles using a sample-barcoded 5' primer and a J-beta primer mix. Each CDR3 protein gets one entry after TCRdb re-called the 5' RACE reads with MiXCR. The sample contains 1.8 million or so distinct CDR3 sequences, roughly 43% of which appear only once. Trimming took off 4 bases at V and 5 bases at J, with 14 bases between the two ends. Germline V gene lookup returns CDR1 SGHTA and CDR2 FQGNSA. This CDR3 is 15 amino acids long. This receptor was obtained from a human donor in good health. The V gene is TRBV7-2, the J gene TRBJ1-4; D uncertain. The sequencing input was blood. As DNA, the CDR3 is TGTGCCAGCAGCTGGCGCCCGGGTTTCAATGAAAAACTGTTTTTT. Translating it yields CASSWRPGFNEKLFF.